This T cell receptor beta chain was identified during a study of T cell responses to AZD1222 COVID-19 vaccine. Study-level results: Within unmutated variant regions lay the reported targets of nearly half of spike-specific TCRs.

Details on this clone: Its antigen is still unknown.

Assay used: immunoSEQ multiplex PCR; TCRdb lists only in-frame clones, some missing. The profile shows more than 100,000 clones, roughly 90% of them singletons. The sequences come from peripheral blood, collected on day 0 of AZD1222 vaccination. The origin of this receptor is an adult in good health.

The CDR3 sequence: CASSVVASSSGELFF. The CDR3 DNA reads as TGTGCCAGCAGCGTAGTAGCCTCGAGTAGCGGGGAGCTGTTTTTT. The chain uses TRBV9 and TRBJ2-2; D is unresolved. CDR1 is SGDLS, CDR2 YYNGEE, per germline. Deletions cut 0 bases from V and 7 bases from J, with 13 bases between. CDR3 length equals 15 residues.